These T cell receptor beta chains were read from a single sample in a study of blood T cells in healthy people across ages. TCRdb re-called the 5' RACE reads with MiXCR, one entry per CDR3 protein. The table has about 970,000 distinct CDR3 sequences, roughly 51% seen once. The sequencing input was blood. All receptors come from a woman aged 55-69 years in good health. Each CDR3 is given with its conserved first and last residue. The D gene is left open where the match is weak. A clone size is listed for some rows: how often the clone was seen (once, few, many), or a class if it is expanded.

TRBD2	NA	TRBV20-1	TRBJ2-7	CSARAGGWEQYF	TGCAGTGCTAGAGCGGGAGGTTGGGAGCAGTACTTC
NA	NA	TRBV4-1	TRBJ2-5	CASSITRGETQYF	TGCGCCAGCAGCATAACCCGGGGGGAGACCCAGTACTTC
NA	NA	TRBV27	TRBJ2-1	CASSHPFETQFF	TGTGCCAGCAGTCACCCATTTGAGACCCAGTTCTTC
NA	NA	TRBV12-3/TRBV12-4	TRBJ2-7	CASSLKISYEQYF	TGTGCCAGCAGTTTAAAGATCTCCTACGAGCAGTACTTC
TRBD2	NA	TRBV9	TRBJ2-7	CASSPGGGYSSYEQYF	TGTGCCAGCAGCCCCGGCGGGGGTTACAGCTCCTACGAGCAGTACTTC
NA	NA	TRBV5-1	TRBJ2-3	CASSFLPTGTSTDTQYF	TGCGCCAGCAGCTTCCTACCTACAGGGACTTCCACAGATACGCAGTATTTT
NA	few	TRBV6-5	TRBJ1-5	CASSRGISNQPQHF	TGTGCCAGCAGCCGTGGGATTAGCAATCAGCCCCAGCATTTT
TRBD2	NA	TRBV6-1	TRBJ2-5	CASSGLAVQETQYF	TGTGCCAGCAGTGGACTAGCGGTCCAAGAGACCCAGTACTTC
NA	few	TRBV2	TRBJ2-3	CASNRQWGAPSTDTQYF	TGTGCCAGCAACCGTCAGTGGGGGGCTCCTAGCACAGATACGCAGTATTTT
TRBD1	NA	TRBV2	TRBJ2-4	CASSAGQGFSEEQYF	TGTGCCAGCAGCGCGGGACAGGGCTTTTCGGAGGAGCAGTACTTC
NA	NA	TRBV9	TRBJ2-1	CASSVVGSNEQFF	TGTGCCAGCAGCGTAGTAGGTAGCAATGAGCAGTTCTTC
TRBD1	NA	TRBV20-1	TRBJ2-1	CSGDWTGGGEQFF	TGCAGTGGAGATTGGACAGGAGGCGGTGAGCAGTTCTTC
NA	NA	TRBV7-2	TRBJ1-6	CASSLGGSFYNSPLHF	TGTGCCAGCAGCTTGGGGGGGTCGTTCTATAATTCACCCCTCCACTTT
TRBD2	NA	TRBV4-2	TRBJ2-2	CASSQVWREGSSGELFF	TGTGCCAGCAGCCAAGTATGGCGGGAGGGTTCGTCCGGGGAGCTGTTTTTT
TRBD2	NA	TRBV2	TRBJ2-1	CASRELAGAPSEQFF	TGTGCCAGCAGAGAACTAGCGGGAGCCCCGAGTGAGCAGTTCTTC
NA	NA	TRBV15	TRBJ2-5	CATSRDLASQETQYF	TGTGCCACCAGCAGAGATCTGGCGAGTCAAGAGACCCAGTACTTC
NA	NA	TRBV3-1	TRBJ2-3	CAISQVREKQYF	TGTGCCATCAGCCAAGTCCGGGAGAAGCAGTATTTT
TRBD2	NA	TRBV10-3	TRBJ2-3	CATRRVAGGLRADTQYF	TGTGCCACTCGCAGGGTAGCGGGAGGCCTCAGGGCAGATACGCAGTATTTT
NA	NA	TRBV7-2	TRBJ2-3	CASSPDRGAVDTQYF	TGTGCCAGCAGCCCCGACCGGGGGGCCGTAGATACGCAGTATTTT
NA	NA	TRBV4-1	TRBJ2-7	CASSQGVLYEQYF	TGCGCCAGCAGCCAAGGTGTCCTGTACGAGCAGTACTTC
TRBD2	NA	TRBV27	TRBJ2-3	CASSTNRAGAVDTQYF	TGTGCCAGCAGTACGAATCGAGCGGGAGCGGTTGATACGCAGTATTTT
NA	many	TRBV6-6	TRBJ2-7	CASSRGGYEQYF	TGTGCCAGCAGCAGGGGTGGCTACGAGCAGTACTTC
NA	few	TRBV29-1	TRBJ2-5	CSVGDFLLVETQYF	TGCAGCGTTGGGGATTTTTTGTTGGTGGAGACCCAGTACTTC
NA	NA	TRBV20-1	TRBJ2-1	CSASQGRGYEQFF	TGCAGTGCTAGCCAGGGACGAGGCTATGAGCAGTTCTTC
TRBD1	NA	TRBV6-6	TRBJ1-2	CASSFYSGQVAHGYTF	TGTGCCAGCAGTTTCTACTCGGGACAGGTGGCTCATGGCTACACCTTC
NA	NA	TRBV15	TRBJ2-7	CATSRDPGPKESEQYF	TGTGCCACCAGCAGAGATCCGGGACCTAAGGAATCCGAGCAGTACTTC
NA	few	TRBV7-2	TRBJ2-7	CASSWGGSYEQYF	TGTGCCAGCAGCTGGGGTGGCTCCTACGAGCAGTACTTC
TRBD1	few	TRBV10-3	TRBJ1-2	CAISPGEGAGGYTF	TGTGCCATCAGCCCGGGAGAGGGGGCTGGTGGCTACACCTTC
TRBD2	NA	TRBV20-1	TRBJ2-4	CSAPGGAKNIQYF	TGCAGTGCCCCGGGGGGTGCCAAAAACATTCAGTACTTC
TRBD1	few	TRBV12-3/TRBV12-4	TRBJ2-5	CASSLGLTGLETQYF	TGTGCCAGCAGTTTAGGCCTGACAGGGTTAGAGACCCAGTACTTC
TRBD1	many	TRBV18	TRBJ2-5	CASSRVGTVETQYF	TGTGCCAGCTCACGAGTAGGGACAGTCGAGACCCAGTACTTC
TRBD2	once	TRBV15	TRBJ2-1	CATSVSGRNSNEQFF	TGTGCCACCAGCGTTAGCGGGAGGAATTCTAATGAGCAGTTCTTC
NA	NA	TRBV27	TRBJ2-7	CASSPLPDLGEQYF	TGTGCCAGCAGTCCCCTTCCGGACTTAGGCGAGCAGTACTTC
TRBD1	NA	TRBV29-1	TRBJ2-7	CSVGDRGYGEQYF	TGCAGCGTTGGGGACAGGGGGTACGGCGAGCAGTACTTC
TRBD1	few	TRBV25-1	TRBJ1-2	CASSGGPGQGRGYTF	TGTGCCAGCAGTGGAGGACCGGGACAGGGTCGAGGCTACACCTTC
NA	NA	TRBV20-1	TRBJ2-7	CSARDRAGNYEQYF	TGCAGTGCTAGAGACAGGGCGGGAAACTACGAGCAGTACTTC
TRBD2	NA	TRBV27	TRBJ2-4	CASSPTRAGWEQYF	TGTGCCAGCAGTCCGACGAGAGCGGGATGGGAGCAGTACTTC
NA	NA	TRBV20-1	TRBJ2-7	CSAVGRLRNEQYF	TGCAGTGCGGTAGGACGACTCAGAAACGAGCAGTACTTC
NA	few	TRBV7-9	TRBJ2-7	CASSLVGRHLYEQYF	TGTGCCAGCAGCTTAGTGGGGCGACACCTCTACGAGCAGTACTTC
TRBD2	NA	TRBV3-1	TRBJ2-3	CASSQASGSIIDTQYF	TGTGCCAGCAGCCAAGCTAGCGGGAGTATTATAGATACGCAGTATTTT
NA	NA	TRBV6-2/TRBV6-3	TRBJ2-1	CASTLRALAPYNEQFF	TGTGCCAGCACCCTGAGAGCCCTAGCGCCGTACAATGAGCAGTTCTTC
NA	NA	TRBV4-1	TRBJ1-4	CASSPQVPDEKPFF	TGCGCCAGCAGCCCCCAAGTCCCGGATGAAAAACCGTTTTTT
TRBD1	once	TRBV6-2/TRBV6-3	TRBJ2-1	CASSLHIPGGPRSYNEQFF	TGTGCCAGCAGCCTTCACATCCCAGGGGGCCCCCGTTCCTACAATGAGCAGTTCTTC
NA	few	TRBV29-1	TRBJ2-7	CSVGPTSYEQYF	TGCAGCGTAGGACCGACCTCCTACGAGCAGTACTTC
NA	many	TRBV6-6	TRBJ2-3	CASSYDTTDTQYF	TGTGCCAGCAGTTACGACACCACAGATACGCAGTATTTT
TRBD2	NA	TRBV24-1	TRBJ2-5	CATSGSREALPQETQYF	TGTGCCACCAGTGGTTCGCGGGAGGCTTTGCCACAAGAGACCCAGTACTTC
NA	NA	TRBV21-1	TRBJ2-1	CASLGLAKTYNEQFF	TGTGCCAGCTTGGGACTAGCGAAAACCTACAATGAGCAGTTCTTC
TRBD1	few	TRBV6-2/TRBV6-3	TRBJ2-5	CASKSTGTVEQYF	TGTGCCAGCAAGTCGACAGGGACGGTTGAGCAGTACTTC
NA	NA	TRBV24-1	TRBJ2-1	CATGQRGSYNEQFF	TGTGCCACCGGACAACGGGGGTCCTACAATGAGCAGTTCTTC
NA	NA	TRBV29-1	TRBJ2-3	CSVGGSGGSDTQYF	TGCAGCGTTGGCGGCAGCGGTGGGTCAGATACGCAGTATTTT
NA	NA	TRBV4-2	TRBJ2-5	CASSLVDTDHNEQYF	TGTGCCAGCAGCCTCGTTGACACCGACCACAATGAGCAGTACTTC
TRBD2	NA	TRBV2	TRBJ2-5	CASRVSGVETQYF	TGTGCCAGCAGAGTGAGCGGGGTAGAGACCCAGTACTTC
NA	NA	TRBV9	TRBJ2-7	CASSVSDEYYEQYF	TGTGCCAGCAGCGTCTCGGACGAGTACTACGAGCAGTACTTC
NA	NA	TRBV6-5	TRBJ2-7	CASSYSAGTDYEQYF	TGTGCCAGCAGTTATAGTGCCGGGACTGACTACGAGCAGTACTTC
TRBD1	NA	TRBV12-3/TRBV12-4	TRBJ1-1	CASARDRGAEAFF	TGTGCCAGCGCGAGGGACAGGGGCGCTGAAGCTTTCTTT
NA	NA	TRBV5-4	TRBJ2-6	CASSTKAKFSSGANVLTF	TGTGCCAGCAGCACGAAAGCGAAATTCAGCTCTGGGGCCAACGTCCTGACTTTC
NA	NA	TRBV3-1	TRBJ2-1	CASSQGISGQTNNEQFF	TGTGCCAGCAGCCAAGGGATTAGCGGTCAGACTAACAATGAGCAGTTCTTC
NA	NA	TRBV27	TRBJ2-7	CASSWEAGLTYEQYF	TGTGCCAGCAGTTGGGAAGCGGGCCTTACCTACGAGCAGTACTTC
TRBD2	once	TRBV7-9	TRBJ2-5	CASSLGESASGSSETQYF	TGTGCCAGCAGCTTAGGGGAGTCGGCTAGCGGGAGTTCGGAGACCCAGTACTTC